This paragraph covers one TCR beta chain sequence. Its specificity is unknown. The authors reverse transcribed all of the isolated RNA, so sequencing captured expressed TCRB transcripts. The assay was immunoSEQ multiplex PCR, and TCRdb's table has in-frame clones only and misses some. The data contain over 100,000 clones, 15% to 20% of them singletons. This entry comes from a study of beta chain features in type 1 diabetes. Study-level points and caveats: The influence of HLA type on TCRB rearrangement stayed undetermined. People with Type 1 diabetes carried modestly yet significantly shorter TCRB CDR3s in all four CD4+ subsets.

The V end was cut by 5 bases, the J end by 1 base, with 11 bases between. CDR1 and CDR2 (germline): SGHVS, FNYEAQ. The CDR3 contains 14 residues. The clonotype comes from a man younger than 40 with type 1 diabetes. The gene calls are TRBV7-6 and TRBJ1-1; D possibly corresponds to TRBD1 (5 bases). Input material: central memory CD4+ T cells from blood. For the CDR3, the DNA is TGTGCCAGCAGCCCTGGGACTGCGAACACTGAAGCTTTCTTT. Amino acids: CASSPGTANTEAFF.